This T cell receptor beta chain was observed in a study of blood T cell repertoires in COVID-19 (dated by TCRdb to between 2020 and 2021). Background for the entire study: Samples from collaborators originated in the United States, Italy and Spain and spanned both the acute and convalescent phases of COVID-19. The material from the prospective study consisted of cDNA or gDNA derived from T cells, B-cell-depleted T cells, or PBMCs. Deeply sampled blood TCRbeta repertoires from subjects exposed to, actively infected with, or recovered from COVID-19 were included in the dataset. A freely available public database, intended as a resource for researchers studying the immune response to SARS-CoV-2, is where the repertoires were released. Samples came from the ongoing ImmuneRACE study (first 160 participants) plus 1,254 subjects from 6 global collaborators. The sample metadata nearly always contained a de-identified subject ID, COVID-19 status, age in years and sex. HLA class I and class II types, where available, came from metadata supplied by the sample provider rather than from assay-based typing.

Details on this clone: No cognate antigen has been identified for it. Base qualities are not provided; no much larger clone lies one nucleotide away.

TCRbeta CDR3 regions were amplified from genomic DNA by means of the immunoSEQ Assay, a bias-controlled multiplex PCR. As for the authors' bioinformatics: Nucleated cell counts per sample were estimated from amplification of reference gene primers within the assay. To quantify the absolute abundance of each unique TCRbeta CDR3 rearrangement, sequence reads were collapsed and filtered. Productive Simpson clonality was computed per sample as the square root of Simpson's diversity index over productive rearrangements. TCRdb re-hosts the immuneACCESS table, in-frame sequences only. Its copies lack some clones; in the studies checked, an unresolved V gene accounts for under half of them, and the cause for the rest is not known. That table is the source of V, J and clone size, and D and trimming were worked out from the DNA. The sample records around 260,000 clones, around 89% of which are singletons. The ten largest clonotypes hold approximately 0.84% of the sample.

Results and caveats for the whole study, not just this receptor: The quantity of clinical and demographic metadata differed by source and by participant and was supplied without curation.

Each collaborating institution followed its own protocols to collect whole blood in K2EDTA tubes. For TCRbeta analysis, collaborators shipped samples as frozen whole blood, isolated PBMCs, or DNA extracted from either of those sample types. CDR1 and CDR2, looked up from the germline V gene, are SGHTA and FQGTGA. Counted from cysteine to phenylalanine, this CDR3 has 18 amino acids. Here the CDR3 DNA is all that survives: 54 bases in frame from base 1. V is trimmed back by 5 bases and J by 0 bases, and the junction contains 10 bases that no gene match accounts for. The clonotype originates from a man between 25 and 39 years old with acute or convalescent COVID-19. The rearranged segments are TRBV7-3 and TRBJ2-6; 7 of the junction bases match TRBD1. The sample comprised peripheral blood. The DNA sequence is given as TGTGCCAGCAGCCAACTACAGGGGTTATTCTCTGGGGCCAACGTCCTGACTTTC. Translated, it reads CASSQLQGLFSGANVLTF.